This TCR beta chain was found in a study of blood T cell repertoires in COVID-19. Sequencing used immunoSEQ multiplex PCR; TCRdb keeps in-frame clones, though not all of them. The sample shows a few hundred thousand clones, roughly 90% of them seen only once. The CDR3 is made up of 18 amino acids. V lost 0 bases to trimming and J lost 2 bases; unmatched junction nucleotides: 4. Germline loops: CDR1 LGHDT, CDR2 YNNKEL (reference sequence). The V gene is TRBV3-1 (or the pseudogene TRBV3-2), the J gene TRBJ2-3; TRBD2 agrees at 14 bases. The TCR sequence derives from a young man who had recovered from COVID-19. Sequenced sample: peripheral blood. In DNA, the CDR3 is TGTGCCAGCAGCCAAGAGACTAGCGGGAGGGCAGTCACAGATACGCAGTATTTT. This encodes CASSQETSGRAVTDTQYF.